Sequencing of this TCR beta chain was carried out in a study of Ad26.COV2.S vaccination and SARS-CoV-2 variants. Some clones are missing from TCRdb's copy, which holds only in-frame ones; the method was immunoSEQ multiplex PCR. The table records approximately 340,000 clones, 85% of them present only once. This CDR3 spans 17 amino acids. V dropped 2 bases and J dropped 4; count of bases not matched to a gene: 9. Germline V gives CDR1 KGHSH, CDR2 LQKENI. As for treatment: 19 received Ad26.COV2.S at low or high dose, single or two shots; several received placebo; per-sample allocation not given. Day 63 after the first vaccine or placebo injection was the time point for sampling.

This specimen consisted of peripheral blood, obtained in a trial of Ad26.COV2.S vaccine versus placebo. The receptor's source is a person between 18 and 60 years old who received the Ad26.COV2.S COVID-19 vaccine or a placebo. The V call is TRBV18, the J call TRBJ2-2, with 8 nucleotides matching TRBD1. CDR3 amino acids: CASSPTKDRAGTGELFF. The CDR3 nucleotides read TGTGCCAGCTCACCAACCAAGGACAGGGCTGGCACCGGGGAGCTGTTTTTT.